The sequence of this T cell receptor beta chain was determined in a study of Ad26.COV2.S vaccination and SARS-CoV-2 variants. On the study more broadly: Within the COV1001 Ad26.COV2.S trial arm, the donor was enrolled. Ad26.COV2.S, an intramuscular injection, was given once or twice 56 days apart.

The treatment here: some 20 received Ad26.COV2.S at low or high dose, single or two shots; 5 received placebo; per-sample allocation not given. Sampling was performed 63 days after the first vaccine or placebo injection. The study, taken as a whole, reports: Recipients of either vaccine or placebo displayed similar breadth of non-spike TCRs. Considerable breadth of spike-specific CD8+ and CD4+ T cell responses has reportedly been documented following vaccination.

V gave up 5 bases and J gave up 8 bases; unmatched junction bases: 8. Germline V gives CDR1 MGHDK, CDR2 SYGVNS. The CDR3 has 14 residues. As regards this clone: Its specificity is unknown.

Repertoires were generated with immunoSEQ multiplex PCR, while TCRdb's copy carries only in-frame clones and drops some. The table shows roughly 300,000 clones, with 88% occurring only once. Source: peripheral blood, taken in a trial of Ad26.COV2.S vaccine versus placebo. The TCR was taken from a person aged 18-65 years who received the Ad26.COV2.S COVID-19 vaccine or a placebo. This chain links TRBV25-1 with TRBJ1-4; 7 bases fit TRBD1. The CDR3 region is CASSKGTAIEKLFF. CDR3 coding DNA: TGTGCCAGCAGTAAGGGGACAGCGATAGAAAAACTGTTTTTT.